This note documents a single TCR beta chain sequence. The data were taken from a study of blood T cell repertoires in COVID-19. Looking at the study overall: COVID-19 samples from acute and convalescent phases originated in the United States, Italy and Spain. The analysed material was cDNA or gDNA that came from T cells, B-cell-depleted T cells, or PBMCs.

In the authors' methods: Nucleated cell number was recorded as an estimate derived from reference gene primer amplification. Repertoires were generated with immunoSEQ multiplex PCR, while TCRdb's copy carries only in-frame clones and drops some. V, J and clone size were drawn from that table, and D and trimming were deduced from the DNA. The repertoire has about 200,000 clones, over 70% of them found once; the top ten carry 4.5% to 7%. Trimming stripped 5 bases from V and 3 bases from J, with 13 bases between. The CDR3 has 14 amino acids. Germline CDR1 reads LGHNA; CDR2 reads YNFKEQ. Specimen: peripheral blood. The chain joins TRBV4-2 to TRBJ1-2; D possibly corresponds to TRBD1 (6 bases). The TCR comes from a woman between 65 and 79 years old with acute or convalescent COVID-19. CDR3 amino acids: CASSDGGADYGYTF. For the CDR3, the DNA is TGTGCCAGCAGCGATGGGGGGGCTGACTATGGCTACACCTTC.